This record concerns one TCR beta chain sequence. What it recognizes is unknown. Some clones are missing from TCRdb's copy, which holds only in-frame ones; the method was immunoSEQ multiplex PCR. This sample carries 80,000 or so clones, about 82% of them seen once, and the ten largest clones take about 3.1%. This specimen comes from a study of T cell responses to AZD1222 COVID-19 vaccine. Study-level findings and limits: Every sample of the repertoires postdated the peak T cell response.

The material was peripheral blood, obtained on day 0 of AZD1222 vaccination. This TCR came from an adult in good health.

The CDR3 sequence: CASSLGQGFIYTF. The CDR3 DNA is TGTGCCAGCAGTTTAGGACAGGGGTTTATCTACACCTTC. This chain uses TRBV27 with TRBJ1-2, with 9 positions matching TRBD1. This CDR3 has 13 amino acids. The ends lost 2 bases at V and 10 bases at J; junction bases unmatched: 5. In germline, CDR1 is MNHEY, CDR2 SMNVEV (reference sequence).